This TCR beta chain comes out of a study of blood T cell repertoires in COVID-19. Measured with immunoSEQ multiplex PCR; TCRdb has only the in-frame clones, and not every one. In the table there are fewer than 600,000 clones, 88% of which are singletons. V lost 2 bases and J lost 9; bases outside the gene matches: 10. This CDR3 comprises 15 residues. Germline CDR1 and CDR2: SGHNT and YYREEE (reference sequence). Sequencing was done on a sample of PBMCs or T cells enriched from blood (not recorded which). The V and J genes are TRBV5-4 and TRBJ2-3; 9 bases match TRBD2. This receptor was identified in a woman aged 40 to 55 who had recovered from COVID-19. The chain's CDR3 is CASSLRAGGGETQYF. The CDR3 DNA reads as TGTGCCAGCAGCTTAAGAGCGGGGGGAGGAGAGACGCAGTATTTT.